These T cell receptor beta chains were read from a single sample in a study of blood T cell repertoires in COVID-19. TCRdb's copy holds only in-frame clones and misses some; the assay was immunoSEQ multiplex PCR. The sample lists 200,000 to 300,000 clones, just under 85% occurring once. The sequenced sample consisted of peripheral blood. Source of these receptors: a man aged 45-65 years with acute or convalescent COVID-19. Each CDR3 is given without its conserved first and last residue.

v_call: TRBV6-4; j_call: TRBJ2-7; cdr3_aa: ASLRSRIDEQY
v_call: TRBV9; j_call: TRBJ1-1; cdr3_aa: ASSPGQAPTEAF
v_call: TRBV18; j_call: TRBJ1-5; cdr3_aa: ASSPEAGNQPQH
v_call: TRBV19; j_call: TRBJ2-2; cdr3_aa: ASKRQGGTGELF
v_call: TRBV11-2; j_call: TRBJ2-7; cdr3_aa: ASSLGQSYEQY
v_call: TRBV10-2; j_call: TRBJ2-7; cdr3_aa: ASSGTGTDEQY
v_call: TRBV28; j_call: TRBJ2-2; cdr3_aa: ASSLNYDRSPSGGELF
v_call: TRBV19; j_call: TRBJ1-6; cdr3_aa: ASSRQSNSYNSPLH
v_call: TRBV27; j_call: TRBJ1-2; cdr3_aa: ASSSRGTGLYGYT
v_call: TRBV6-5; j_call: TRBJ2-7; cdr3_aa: ASTRGQGYEQY
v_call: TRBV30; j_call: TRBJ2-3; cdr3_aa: AWSIAGPTDTQY
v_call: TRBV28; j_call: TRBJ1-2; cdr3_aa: ASSIKATGDGYT
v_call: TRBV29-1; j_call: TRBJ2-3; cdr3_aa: SVQADTQY
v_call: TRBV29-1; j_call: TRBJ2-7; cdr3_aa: SVVGGFYEQY
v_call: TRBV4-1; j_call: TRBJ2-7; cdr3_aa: ASSQEASGMYEQY
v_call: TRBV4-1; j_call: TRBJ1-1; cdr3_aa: ASSQEDIRGDTEAF
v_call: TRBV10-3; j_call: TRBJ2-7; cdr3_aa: AISEIGGEQY
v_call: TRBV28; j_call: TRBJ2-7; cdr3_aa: ASSSNRLAGGPGTYEQY
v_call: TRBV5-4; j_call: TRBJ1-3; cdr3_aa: ASSSEKRASSGNTIY
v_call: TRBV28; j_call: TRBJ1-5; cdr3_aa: ASSLYMGQGKQPQH
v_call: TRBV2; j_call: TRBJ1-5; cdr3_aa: ASTQTGGTYSNQPQH
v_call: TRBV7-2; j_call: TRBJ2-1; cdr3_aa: ASRWTDDEQF
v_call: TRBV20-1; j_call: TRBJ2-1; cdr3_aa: SASFVAGAYNEQF
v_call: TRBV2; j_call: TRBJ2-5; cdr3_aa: ASSDPSGREGPRETQY
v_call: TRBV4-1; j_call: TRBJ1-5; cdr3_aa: ASSQGGSGTRNQPQH
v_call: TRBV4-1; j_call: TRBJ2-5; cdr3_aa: ASSQEGYGAGLQETQY
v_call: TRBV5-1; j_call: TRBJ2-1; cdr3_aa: ASSGQGGEQF
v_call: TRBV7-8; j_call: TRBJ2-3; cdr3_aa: ASSSPPQGADTQY
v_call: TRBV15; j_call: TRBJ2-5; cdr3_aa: ATSRERSSETQY
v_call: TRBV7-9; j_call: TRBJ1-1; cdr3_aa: ASSLDAVMGANTEAF
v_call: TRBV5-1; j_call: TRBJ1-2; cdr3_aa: ASSSGQGANYGYT
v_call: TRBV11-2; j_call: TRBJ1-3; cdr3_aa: ASSLGASGNTIY
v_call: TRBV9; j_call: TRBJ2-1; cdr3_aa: ASSVDFRFPSSYNEQF
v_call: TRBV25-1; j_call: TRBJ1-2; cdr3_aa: ASSDKRDTNYGYT
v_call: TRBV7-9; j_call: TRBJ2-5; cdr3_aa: ASSSYGTSGRETQY
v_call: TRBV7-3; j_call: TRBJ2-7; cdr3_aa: ASSLGQGGPYEQY
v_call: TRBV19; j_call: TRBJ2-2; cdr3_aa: ASSGLAGGSAGGELF
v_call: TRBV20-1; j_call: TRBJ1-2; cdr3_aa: SAGQGGGYT
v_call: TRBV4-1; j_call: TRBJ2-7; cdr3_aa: ASSQTGAFYEQY
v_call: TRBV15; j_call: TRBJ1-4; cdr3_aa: ATSRDKTATNEKLF
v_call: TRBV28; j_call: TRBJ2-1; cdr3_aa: ASWAEVGRDGYEQF
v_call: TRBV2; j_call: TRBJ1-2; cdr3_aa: ASSKGGGNYGYT